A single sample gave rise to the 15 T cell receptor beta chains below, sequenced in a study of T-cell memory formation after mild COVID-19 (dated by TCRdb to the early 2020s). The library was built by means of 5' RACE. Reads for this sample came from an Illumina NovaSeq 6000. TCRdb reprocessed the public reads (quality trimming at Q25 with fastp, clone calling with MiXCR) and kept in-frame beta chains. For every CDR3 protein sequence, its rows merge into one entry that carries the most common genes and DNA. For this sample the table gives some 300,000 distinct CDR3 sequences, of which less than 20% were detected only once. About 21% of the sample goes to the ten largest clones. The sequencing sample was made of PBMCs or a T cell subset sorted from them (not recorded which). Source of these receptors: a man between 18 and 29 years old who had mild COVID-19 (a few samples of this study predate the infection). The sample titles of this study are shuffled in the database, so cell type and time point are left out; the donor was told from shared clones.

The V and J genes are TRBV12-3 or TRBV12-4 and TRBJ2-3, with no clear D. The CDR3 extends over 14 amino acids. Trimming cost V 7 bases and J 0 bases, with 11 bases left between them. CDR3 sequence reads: CASTLPTSTDTQYF. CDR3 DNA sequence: TGTGCCAGCACCCTACCGACTAGCACAGATACGCAGTATTTT.

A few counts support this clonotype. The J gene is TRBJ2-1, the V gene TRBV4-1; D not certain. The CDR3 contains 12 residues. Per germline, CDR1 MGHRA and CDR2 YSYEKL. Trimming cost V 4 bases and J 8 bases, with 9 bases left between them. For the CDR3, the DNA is TGCGCCAGCAGCCCTTTGTCGTATGAGCAGTTCTTC. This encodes CASSPLSYEQFF.

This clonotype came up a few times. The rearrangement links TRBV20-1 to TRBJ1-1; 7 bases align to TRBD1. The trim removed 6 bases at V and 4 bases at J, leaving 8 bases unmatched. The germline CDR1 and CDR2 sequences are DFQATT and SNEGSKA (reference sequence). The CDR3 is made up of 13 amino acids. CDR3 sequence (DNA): TGCAGTGCCCTAGGGGGCGCCGGCACTGAAGCTTTCTTT. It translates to CSALGGAGTEAFF.

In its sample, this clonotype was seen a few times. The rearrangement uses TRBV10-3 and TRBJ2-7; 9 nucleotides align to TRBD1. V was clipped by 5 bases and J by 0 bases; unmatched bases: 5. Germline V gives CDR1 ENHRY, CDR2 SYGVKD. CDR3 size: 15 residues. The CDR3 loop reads CAISRTGALSYEQYV. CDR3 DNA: TGTGCCATCAGTCGGACAGGGGCCCTCTCCTACGAGCAGTACGTC.

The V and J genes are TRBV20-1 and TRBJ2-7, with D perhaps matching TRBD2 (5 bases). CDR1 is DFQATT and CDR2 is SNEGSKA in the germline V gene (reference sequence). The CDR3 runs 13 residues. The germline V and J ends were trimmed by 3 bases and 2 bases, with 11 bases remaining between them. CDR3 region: CSARVSGPYEQYV. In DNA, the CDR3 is TGCAGTGCTAGGGTGAGCGGTCCCTACGAGCAGTACGTC.

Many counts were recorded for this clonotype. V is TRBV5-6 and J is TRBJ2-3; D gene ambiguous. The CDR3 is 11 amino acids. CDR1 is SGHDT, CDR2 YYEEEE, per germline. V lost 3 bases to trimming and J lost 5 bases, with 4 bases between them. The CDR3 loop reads CASSSLDTQYF. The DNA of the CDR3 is TGTGCCAGCAGCTCTCTAGATACGCAGTATTTT.

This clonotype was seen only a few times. The CDR3 loop is CASSQARGSPLHF. Here the CDR3 DNA reads TGTGCCAGCAGCCAAGCTCGGGGTTCACCCCTCCACTTT. V usage is TRBV4-2 and J usage is TRBJ1-6; D remains ambiguous. The V end lost 1 base, the J end lost 9 bases, and 7 bases lay between the germline ends. The germline CDR1 and CDR2 sequences are LGHNA and YNFKEQ. This CDR3 contains 13 residues.

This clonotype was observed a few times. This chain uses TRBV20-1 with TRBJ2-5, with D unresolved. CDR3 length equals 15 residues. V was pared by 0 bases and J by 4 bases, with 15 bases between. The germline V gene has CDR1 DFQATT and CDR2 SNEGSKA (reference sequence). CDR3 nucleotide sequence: TGCAGTGCTAGAGATCGGGCAGGAATAGGAGAGACCCAGTACTTC. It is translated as CSARDRAGIGETQYF.

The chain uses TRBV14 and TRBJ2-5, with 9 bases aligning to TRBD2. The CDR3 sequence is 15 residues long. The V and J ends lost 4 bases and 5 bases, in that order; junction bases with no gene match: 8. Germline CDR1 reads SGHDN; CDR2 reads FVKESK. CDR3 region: CASSPRASGAETQYF. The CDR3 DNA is TGTGCCAGCAGCCCTCGGGCTAGCGGGGCCGAGACCCAGTACTTC.

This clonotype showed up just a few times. Here the CDR3 DNA reads TGTGCCAGCAGCTACGACTCCCAGTCCACAGATACGCAGTATTTT. This gives the protein CASSYDSQSTDTQYF. The rearrangement joins TRBV6-2 or TRBV6-3 to TRBJ2-3; D unclear. The germline V gene encodes CDR1 MNHEY and CDR2 SVGEGT. The CDR3 consists of 15 residues. The germline V and J ends were trimmed by 6 bases and 2 bases, with 15 bases remaining between them.

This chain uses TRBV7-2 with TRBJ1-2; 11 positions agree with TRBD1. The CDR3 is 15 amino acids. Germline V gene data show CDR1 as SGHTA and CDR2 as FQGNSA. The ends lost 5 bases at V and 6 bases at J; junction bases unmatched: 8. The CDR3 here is CASSPAWTGGDGYTF. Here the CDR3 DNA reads TGTGCCAGCAGCCCCGCGTGGACAGGGGGCGATGGCTACACCTTC.

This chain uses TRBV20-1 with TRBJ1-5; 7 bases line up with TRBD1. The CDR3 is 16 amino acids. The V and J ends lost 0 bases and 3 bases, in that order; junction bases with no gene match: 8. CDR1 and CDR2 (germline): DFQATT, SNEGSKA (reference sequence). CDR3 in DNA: TGCAGTGCTAGAGATTGGGCAGGGGGTTACAATCAGCCCCAGCATTTT. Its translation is CSARDWAGGYNQPQHF.

In nucleotides, the CDR3 is TGTGCCACCAGCAGATTCTTGGCAGGGGGTACCGATGAGCAGTTCTTC. It yields the protein CATSRFLAGGTDEQFF. The rearrangement links TRBV15 to TRBJ2-1; 7 bases are a match to TRBD1. Trimming at V came to 2 bases and at J to 8 bases, leaving 12 bases not matched to a gene. The germline CDR1 and CDR2 sequences are LNHNV and YYDKDF (reference sequence). The CDR3 extends over 16 amino acids.

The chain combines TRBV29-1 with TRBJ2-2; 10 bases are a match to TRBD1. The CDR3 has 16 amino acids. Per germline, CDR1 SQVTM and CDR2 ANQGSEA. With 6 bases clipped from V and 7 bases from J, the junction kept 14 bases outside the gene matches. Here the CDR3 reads CSVLLLDRGNNGELFF. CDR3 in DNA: TGCAGCGTCCTCCTCTTGGACAGGGGGAATAACGGGGAGCTGTTTTTT.

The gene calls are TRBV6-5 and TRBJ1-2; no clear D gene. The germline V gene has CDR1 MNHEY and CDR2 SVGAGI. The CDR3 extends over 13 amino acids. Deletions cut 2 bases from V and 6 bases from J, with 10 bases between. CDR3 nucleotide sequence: TGTGCCAGCAGTTACGCCGGAGGCCATGGCTACACCTTC. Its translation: CASSYAGGHGYTF.